This TCR beta chain was sequenced during a study of cytomegalovirus exposure and HLA in healthy donors. Study results and limitations: Many donors carried some public TCRs, although rarity characterized most TCR sequences.

As to this clone: Its antigen is still unknown.

Profiling relied on immunoSEQ multiplex PCR, and the TCRdb table lists in-frame clones only, not all of them. Of 100,000 to 150,000 clones listed, roughly nine tenths are singletons. V lost 3 bases, J lost 9 bases, and 8 bases stayed unmatched. Germline CDR1 PRHDT, CDR2 FYEKMQ (reference sequence). CDR3 length: 14 amino acids. The specimen was PBMCs. The receptor was derived from a woman between 18 and 29 years old in good health and CMV-seronegative. The chain is built from TRBV13 and TRBJ2-7; TRBD2 matches 10 bases. This CDR3 is CASSFSAGGPGQYF. In DNA, the CDR3 is TGTGCCAGCAGCTTTTCAGCGGGAGGGCCGGGGCAGTACTTC. Complete variable domain (other parts from reference TRBV13 and TRBJ2-7): AAGVIQSPRHLIKEKRETATLKCYPIPRHDTVYWYQQGPGQDPQFLISFYEKMQSDKGSIPDRFSAQQFSDYHSELNMSSLELGDSALYFCASSFSAGGPGQYFGPGTRLTVT.